One sample yielded the 26 T cell receptor beta chains listed below, sequenced in a study of tumor-infiltrating lymphocytes in primary liver carcinoma (dated by TCRdb to about 2017). Blood RNA was extracted from unsorted whole blood with TRIzol reagent; germline DNA came from the DNeasy Blood & Tissue kit. The sequencer was an Illumina HiSeq 2500. Starting from 450 to 500 ng total RNA, TCRbeta-specific cDNA was produced by reverse transcription with a constant-region primer and ProtoScript II reverse transcriptase. Construction of the TCRbeta libraries relied on three nested rounds of multiplex PCR, following a slightly modified ARM-PCR procedure. Each of the first two PCR rounds ran for around 9 cycles and used multiplex TRBV1-TRBV30 forward primers together with a Cbeta reverse primer. TCRdb passed the public sequencing reads through fastp at Q25 and MiXCR, retaining productive beta sequences. Here each entry gathers all rows of one CDR3 protein and keeps the most common genes and DNA. The sample includes 300,000 to 350,000 distinct CDR3 sequences, with approximately 65% observed a single time. The ten largest clones capture under 8.5% of the sample.

Material: peripheral blood. The receptors were sampled from a man between 40 and 49 years old with primary liver carcinoma and hepatitis B virus infection.

A remark on this clonotype: A read error is possible here, since a much larger clone lies one base away. The rearrangement links TRBV6-2 or TRBV6-3 to TRBJ2-7; 7 nucleotides align to TRBD2. This CDR3 comprises 14 residues. The ends lost 5 bases at V and 0 bases at J; junction bases unmatched: 4. The germline CDR1 and CDR2 sequences are MNHEY and SVGEGT. The CDR3 sequence: CASSLLAFSYEQYF. Here the CDR3 DNA reads TGTGCCAGCAGTCTACTAGCGTTCTCCTACGAGCAGTACTTC.

This clonotype was counted a few times. This chain joins TRBV28 and TRBJ2-3; TRBD2 might be the D (5 bases). Trimming took 4 bases from V and 4 from J, leaving 12 bases between them. The CDR3 runs to 14 residues. Germline lookup yields CDR1 MDHEN and CDR2 SYDVKM. CDR3 in DNA: TGTGCCAGCAGTTCCGGGTCCGGGGCAGATACGCAGTATTTT. Translated: CASSSGSGADTQYF.

A word on this clonotype: A much larger clone lies a single base off, so this may be a read error. The chain employs TRBV29-1 and TRBJ1-4; D might be TRBD1 (6 bases). Per germline, CDR1 SQVTM and CDR2 ANQGSEA. This CDR3 region has 11 residues. The CDR3 bases are TGCAACGTAACACAGGGTGAAAAACTGTTTTTT. The encoded protein is CNVTQGEKLFF.

This clonotype was observed many times. The chain uses TRBV6-1 and TRBJ2-1, with D unclear. CDR3 length: 15 amino acids. CDR1 is MNHNS and CDR2 is SASEGT in the germline V gene. V was clipped by 2 bases and J by 4 bases, with 12 bases between them. For the CDR3, the DNA is TGTGCCAGCAGTGAAAGTAGGAGTCCTTACAATGAGCAGTTCTTC. Translated, it gives CASSESRSPYNEQFF.

This clonotype showed up just once. The CDR3 region has the DNA TGTGCCAGCGGCTACCTGGAGTGGAGTGAGCAGTTCTTC. It translates to CASGYLEWSEQFF. The chain carries TRBV11-3 and TRBJ2-1; unclear D gene. The CDR3 contains 13 residues. Germline V gene data show CDR1 as SGHNT and CDR2 as YENEEA. Trimming took 8 bases from V and 9 from J, leaving 17 bases between them.

As for this clonotype: The germline gene is not matched at one end of the junction; a read error may be the cause. Here the CDR3 reads CASSRWASGSLEPANAGELFF. CDR3 sequence (DNA): TGTGCTAGCAGCCGTTGGGCTAGCGGGAGCCTGGAACCCGCGAACGCCGGGGAGCTGTTTTTT. The V and J genes are TRBV6-6 and TRBJ2-2; 10 bases align to TRBD2. This CDR3 spans 21 amino acids. The germline V gene has CDR1 MNHNY and CDR2 SVGAGI (reference sequence).

About this clonotype: This may arise from a read error, as a much more abundant clone is one base away. The gene calls are TRBV13 and TRBJ2-7, with a weak D call TRBD1 (5 bases). Germline CDR1 and CDR2: PRHDT and FYEKMQ (reference sequence). This CDR3 is built from 12 residues. CDR3 sequence (DNA): TGTGACAGCAGCACCAGGGATTACGAGCAGTACTTC. It is translated as CDSSTRDYEQYF.

Notes on this clonotype: One end of the junction is discordant with germline, which a read error may explain. This chain uses TRBV10-3 with TRBJ2-1; the match to TRBD2 covers 13 bases. The CDR3 runs to 16 residues. Germline V gives CDR1 ENHRY, CDR2 SYGVKD. DNA of the CDR3: TGTGCCATCAGACCGGGACTAGCGGGAAATTGGGGCGAGCAATTCTTC. Its translation: CAIRPGLAGNWGEQFF.

Details on this clonotype: The conserved closing phenylalanine or tryptophan is absent in this CDR3, likely reflecting a read error. The gene calls are TRBV6-5 and TRBJ2-7, with TRBD2 as a possible D gene (5 bases). CDR3 length: 14 residues. Germline V gene sequence: CDR1 MNHEY, CDR2 SVGAGI. The V gene lost 5 bases and the J gene lost 0 bases, with 11 bases spanning the gap. Here the CDR3 reads CASSPGLSSYEQYL. The DNA of the CDR3 is TGTGCCAGCAGTCCTGGACTGAGCTCCTACGAGCAGTACCTC.

Only a few counts were recorded for this clonotype. This chain connects TRBV4-1 to TRBJ1-4; D ambiguous. The CDR3 loop spans 15 amino acids. V was cut by 1 base and J by 5 bases, with 11 bases left in between. Germline V gives CDR1 MGHRA, CDR2 YSYEKL. The CDR3 region is CASSQAGNPNEKLFF. The CDR3 nucleotides are TGCGCCAGCAGCCAAGCCGGGAATCCCAATGAAAAACTGTTTTTT.

Note on this clonotype: An end of the junction differs from the germline gene, which may be a read error. The chain carries TRBV11-2 and TRBJ2-6; tentative D call: TRBD1 (6 bases). The germline V gene has CDR1 SGHAT and CDR2 FQNNGV. The CDR3 runs 17 residues. CDR3 protein: CAGSLGGISSGANILTF. The CDR3 DNA reads TGTGCCGGCAGCTTAGGGGGTATCAGCTCTGGGGCCAACATCCTGACTTTC.

The genes are TRBV11-2 and TRBJ2-3; D uncertain. This CDR3 has 16 amino acids. Trimming cost V 5 bases and J 1 base, with 16 bases left between them. The germline V gene encodes CDR1 SGHAT and CDR2 FQNNGV. The CDR3 loop reads CASSLSRFVGTDTQYF. The CDR3 nucleotides are TGTGCCAGCAGCCTAAGCAGATTTGTAGGCACAGATACGCAGTATTTT.

The CDR3 DNA is TGTGCCAGCAATACAGGTGCCGGATGGGCCAACGTCCTGACTTTC. Protein product: CASNTGAGWANVLTF. The chain couples TRBV6-1 to TRBJ2-6; D possibly corresponds to TRBD1 (5 bases). The V end lost 7 bases, the J end lost 5 bases, and 15 bases lay between the germline ends. Germline CDR1 is MNHNS and CDR2 is SASEGT. CDR3 size: 15 residues.

In its sample, this clonotype is large (0.1 to 1%). The chain links TRBV11-2 to TRBJ2-3; D is unclear. The CDR3 is 14 amino acids. Deletions cut 0 bases from V and 6 bases from J, with 10 bases between. CDR1 is SGHAT, CDR2 FQNNGV, per germline. The CDR3 protein is CASSLELYTDTQYF. CDR3 in DNA: TGTGCCAGCAGCTTAGAACTTTACACCGATACGCAGTATTTT.

The sample holds many counts of this clonotype. The chain employs TRBV11-2 and TRBJ2-1, with D uncertain. The V end lost 3 bases, the J end lost 1 base, and 22 bases lay between the germline ends. CDR3 length equals 19 residues. Germline CDR1 and CDR2: SGHAT and FQNNGV. Here the CDR3 reads CASSFHVAGKPISYNEQFF. CDR3 nucleotides: TGTGCCAGCAGCTTCCACGTCGCCGGCAAGCCTATATCCTACAATGAGCAGTTCTTC.

In the case of this clonotype: This sequence may be a read error, since a much larger clone differs from it by one base. J is TRBJ2-1 and V is TRBV29-1, with a possible D match to TRBD1 (6 bases). Deletions cut 4 bases from V and 1 base from J, with 11 bases between. The V gene's germline CDR1 is SQVTM and CDR2 ANQGSEA. The CDR3 covers 14 residues. The CDR3 is CSVAGEVSYNEQFF. The CDR3, as DNA: TGCAGCGTTGCAGGGGAAGTGTCCTACAATGAGCAGTTCTTC.

This clonotype was observed a few times. J is TRBJ1-4 and V is TRBV12-5; 8 bases line up with TRBD1. The J segment lost 6 bases and the V segment lost 0 bases, leaving 12 bases of the junction unmatched. The CDR3 has 18 amino acids. CDR1 is LGHNT and CDR2 is FRNRAP in the germline V gene. CDR3: CASGLVRRDRPTDEKLFF. For the CDR3, the DNA is TGTGCTAGTGGTTTGGTACGTAGGGACAGGCCGACGGATGAAAAACTGTTTTTT.

The chain has TRBV11-3 and TRBJ2-3; no firm D call. The CDR3 contains 15 residues. CDR1 and CDR2 from the germline V gene are SGHNT and YENEEA. The ends were cut back, 1 base at V and 4 bases at J, with 12 bases in the middle. The CDR3 protein is CASSLARSGADTQYF. In DNA form, the CDR3 reads TGTGCCAGCAGCTTAGCCCGCAGTGGGGCAGATACGCAGTATTTT.

Concerning this clonotype: The junction differs from germline at one of its ends, possibly a read error. The chain is built from TRBV12-3 or TRBV12-4 and TRBJ1-5, with 7 positions matching TRBD1. This CDR3 region has 14 residues. CDR3 coding DNA: TGTACCAGCAGTTCCACAGGGGAATATCAGCCCCAGCATTTT. Translating it yields CTSSSTGEYQPQHF.

This clonotype was detected ten times or more. This chain joins TRBV4-1 and TRBJ1-6; a weak D match, TRBD1 (6 bases). Trimming cost V 6 bases and J 6 bases, with 12 bases left between them. The germline CDR1 and CDR2 sequences are MGHRA and YSYEKL. There are 14 residues in the CDR3. The DNA of the CDR3 is TGCGCCAGCAGTCCCTTAGGGGGTAATTCACCCCTCCACTTT. It encodes CASSPLGGNSPLHF.

On this clonotype itself: Possible read error: a much larger clone is one base away. The rearrangement uses TRBV6-6 and TRBJ2-1, with TRBD2 as a possible D gene (5 bases). Trimming removed 8 bases at V and 3 bases at J, with 11 bases between. CDR3 length: 13 amino acids. Germline V gene sequence: CDR1 MNHNY, CDR2 SVGAGI (reference sequence). For the CDR3, the DNA is TGTGCCAGCGGTGGACTTCTCTACAATGAGCAGTTCTTC. It translates to CASGGLLYNEQFF.

A note on this clonotype: This clone may be a read error of a much larger clone one base away. The V gene is TRBV6-6, the J gene TRBJ2-5, with unresolved D. Germline CDR1 and CDR2: MNHNY and SVGAGI (reference sequence). The CDR3 sequence is 13 residues long. CDR3 sequence reads: CASSYSRQETLYF. The CDR3 DNA reads TGTGCCAGCAGTTACTCGAGGCAGGAGACCCTGTACTTC.

In this sample, this clonotype turned up once. One base away lies a much larger clone, so this may be a sequencing read error. Written as DNA, the CDR3 is TGCAGCGTCGCGACAGGGGGCGGCACTGAAGCTTCCTTT. As protein: CSVATGGGTEASF. The rearrangement joins TRBV29-1 to TRBJ1-1; the match to TRBD1 covers 10 bases. This CDR3 spans 13 amino acids. CDR1 SQVTM and CDR2 ANQGSEA come from the germline V gene.

Concerning this clonotype itself: One junction end does not reproduce the germline sequence, and a read error may be involved. The chain couples TRBV11-2 to TRBJ2-7, with D tentatively TRBD2 (6 bases). The germline gives CDR1 SGHAT, CDR2 FQNNGV. This CDR3 contains 15 residues. CDR3 region: CVSSQNLAANSEQYF. The CDR3 bases are TGTGTCAGCAGCCAAAACTTAGCGGCGAACTCCGAGCAGTACTTC.

Written as DNA, the CDR3 is TGTGCCAGCAGCTTGGCCCGAGGGGGTGACAGTGTTGGGTCACCCCTCCACTTT. This sequence encodes CASSLARGGDSVGSPLHF. The gene calls are TRBV5-5 and TRBJ1-6, with D possibly being TRBD1 (6 bases). Deletions cut 0 bases from V and 10 bases from J, with 23 bases between. In germline, CDR1 is SGHKS, CDR2 YYEKEE (reference sequence). This CDR3 is built from 18 residues.

Points on this clonotype: This may arise from a read error, as a much more abundant clone is one base away. J is TRBJ2-1 and V is TRBV14; maybe TRBD2 (5 bases). Per germline, CDR1 SGHDN and CDR2 FVKESK. The germline V and J ends were trimmed by 4 bases and 14 bases, with 18 bases remaining between them. This CDR3 is built from 13 residues. As DNA, the CDR3 is TGTGCCAGCAGCCGAGATCAATTGAGGGAGAAGTTCTTC. Protein: CASSRDQLREKFF.